These 8 T cell receptor beta chains were all obtained from the same sample, sequenced in a study of spatial heterogeneity in lung cancer. Study-level findings and limits: Counts of expanded intratumoral alpha and beta TCRs tracked tumor mutation counts.

Indicated time point: sample taken at primary tumor resection. TCRdb re-derived calls from the 5' RACE reads in MiXCR, one entry per CDR3 protein. The sample holds about 14,000 distinct CDR3 sequences, less than 4.5% seen once. These receptors have no identified antigens. The sequencing used lung tumor tissue, collected at surgery. The receptors stem from a male donor with early-stage non-small cell lung cancer.

This clonotype was counted ten times or more. The chain is built from TRBV12-3 or TRBV12-4 and TRBJ1-3, with D uncertain. This CDR3 region has 13 residues. V lost 10 bases and J lost 0, with 10 bases in between. For the CDR3, the DNA is TGTGCCAACTCACAGAGCTCTGGAAACACCATATATTTT. Amino acid sequence: CANSQSSGNTIYF.

Ten or more counts support this clonotype. The rearrangement joins TRBV6-5 to TRBJ1-3; TRBD1 matches at 9 bases. This CDR3 contains 15 residues. The germline CDR1 and CDR2 sequences are MNHEY and SVGAGI. J was trimmed by 2 bases and V by 5 bases; bases with no gene match: 4. CDR3 loop: CASSRDRVPGNTIYF. CDR3 nucleotides: TGTGCCAGCAGTAGGGACAGGGTACCTGGAAACACCATATATTTT.

In this sample, this clonotype turned up many times. This chain connects TRBV4-1 to TRBJ2-2, with D unresolved. Germline loops: CDR1 MGHRA, CDR2 YSYEKL. Trimming took off 0 bases at V and 4 bases at J, with 12 bases between the two ends. The CDR3 totals 16 residues. In DNA, the CDR3 is TGCGCCAGCAGCCAAGATCACCTGGTCTCCACCGGGGAGCTGTTTTTT. It translates to CASSQDHLVSTGELFF.

This clonotype was recorded at least ten times. The V call is TRBV20-1, the J call TRBJ2-7; either TRBD1 or TRBD2 may fit D (6 bases each). Looked up from germline, CDR1 is DFQATT and CDR2 is SNEGSKA (reference sequence). The CDR3 runs 13 residues. Between the trimmed V and J ends, which lost 5 bases and 3 bases, there was a span of 14 bases. The CDR3 sequence is CSAAGQILYEQYV. DNA of the CDR3: TGCAGTGCTGCGGGACAAATTCTCTACGAGCAGTACGTC.

The sample holds many counts of this clonotype. The chain joins TRBV9 to TRBJ1-1; D uncertain. The germline V gene encodes CDR1 SGDLS and CDR2 YYNGEE. The CDR3 is made up of 18 amino acids. V was clipped by 0 bases and J by 0 bases, with 18 bases between them. The CDR3 DNA sequence: TGTGCCAGCAGCGTAGGAGGATCACCCCGGCATATGAACACTGAAGCTTTCTTT. As protein: CASSVGGSPRHMNTEAFF.

This clonotype was observed a few times. A much larger clonotype is one base distant, so this may be a read error. This chain joins TRBV7-2 and TRBJ1-2; possibly TRBD1 for D (6 bases). Germline lookup yields CDR1 SGHTA and CDR2 FQGNSA. The CDR3 length is 13 residues. The CDR3, as DNA: TGTGCCAGCAGCGCAGACAGGTTCTATGGCTACAACTTC. Protein product: CASSADRFYGYNF.

This clonotype was detected many times. The chain employs TRBV20-1 and TRBJ2-7, with TRBD2 matching over 16 bases. The germline gives CDR1 DFQATT, CDR2 SNEGSKA (reference sequence). The CDR3 loop spans 16 amino acids. V was pared by 6 bases and J by 4 bases, with 9 bases of the junction left unmatched. The CDR3 DNA reads as TGCAGTGCCGGGACTAGCGGGAGGGCCTACGGTTACGAGCAGTACTTC. This sequence encodes CSAGTSGRAYGYEQYF.

Many counts were recorded for this clonotype. V gene TRBV5-1 combines with J gene TRBJ2-7; D remains ambiguous. The CDR3 consists of 14 residues. Trimming cost V 8 bases and J 5 bases, with 20 bases left between them. CDR1 SGHRS and CDR2 YFSETQ come from the germline V gene. This CDR3 is CASGRKDVSDEQYV. The CDR3 bases are TGCGCCAGTGGCCGGAAGGACGTCAGTGACGAGCAGTACGTC.